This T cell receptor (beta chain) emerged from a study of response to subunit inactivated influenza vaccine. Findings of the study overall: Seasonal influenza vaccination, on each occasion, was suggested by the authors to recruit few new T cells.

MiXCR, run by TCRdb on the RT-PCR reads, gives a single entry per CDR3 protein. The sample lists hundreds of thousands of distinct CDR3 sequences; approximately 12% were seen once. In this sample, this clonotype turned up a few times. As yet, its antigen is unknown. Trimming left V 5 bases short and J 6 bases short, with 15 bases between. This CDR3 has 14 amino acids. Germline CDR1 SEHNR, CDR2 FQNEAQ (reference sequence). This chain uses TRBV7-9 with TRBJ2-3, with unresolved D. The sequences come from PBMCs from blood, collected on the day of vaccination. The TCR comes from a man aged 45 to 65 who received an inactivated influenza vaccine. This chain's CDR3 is CASSAPVSRDTQYF. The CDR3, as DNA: TGTGCCAGCAGCGCGCCTGTAAGCCGGGATACGCAGTATTTT. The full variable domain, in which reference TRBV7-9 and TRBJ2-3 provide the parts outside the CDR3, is DTGVSQNPRHKITKRGQNVTFRCDPISEHNRLYWYRQTLGQGPEFLTYFQNEAQLEKSRLLSDRFSAERPKGSFSTLEIQRTEQGDSAMYLCASSAPVSRDTQYFGPGTRLTVL.